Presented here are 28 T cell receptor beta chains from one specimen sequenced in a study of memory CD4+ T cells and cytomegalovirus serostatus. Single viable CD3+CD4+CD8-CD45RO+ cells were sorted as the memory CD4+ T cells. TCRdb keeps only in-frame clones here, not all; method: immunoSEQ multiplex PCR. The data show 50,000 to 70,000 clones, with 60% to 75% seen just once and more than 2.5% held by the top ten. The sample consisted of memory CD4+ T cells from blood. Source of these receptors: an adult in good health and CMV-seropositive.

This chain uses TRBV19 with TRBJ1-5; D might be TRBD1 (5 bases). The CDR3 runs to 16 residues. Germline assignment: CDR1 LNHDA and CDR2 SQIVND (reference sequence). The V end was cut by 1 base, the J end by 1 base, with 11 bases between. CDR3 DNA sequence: TGTGCCAGTAGTATAGGGGGCAGTTTGAGCAATCAGCCCCAGCATTTT. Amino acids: CASSIGGSLSNQPQHF.

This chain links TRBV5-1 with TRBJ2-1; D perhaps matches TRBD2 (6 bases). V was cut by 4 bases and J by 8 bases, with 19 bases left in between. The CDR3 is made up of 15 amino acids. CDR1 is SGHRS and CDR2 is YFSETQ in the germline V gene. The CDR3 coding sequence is TGCGCCAGCAGCCCCAGTTTGCGGGATACCGATGAGCAGTTCTTC. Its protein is CASSPSLRDTDEQFF. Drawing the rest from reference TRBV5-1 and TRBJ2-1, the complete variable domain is KAGVTQTPRYLIKTRGQQVTLSCSPISGHRSVSWYQQTPGQGLQFLFEYFSETQRNKGNFPGRFSGRQFSNSRSEMNVSTLELGDSALYLCASSPSLRDTDEQFFGPGTRLTVL.

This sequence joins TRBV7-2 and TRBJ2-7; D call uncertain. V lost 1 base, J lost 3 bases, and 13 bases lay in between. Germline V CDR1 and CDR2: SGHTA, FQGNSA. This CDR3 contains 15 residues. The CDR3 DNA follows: TGTGCCAGCAGCTTAGATCATATACCCGGCTACGAGCAGTACTTC. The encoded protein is CASSLDHIPGYEQYF.

Here the CDR3 reads CASSEWVLYGYTF. CDR3 DNA sequence: TGTGCCAGCAGCGAATGGGTTCTCTATGGCTACACCTTC. This chain connects TRBV2 to TRBJ1-2; the D is unclear. Per the germline V gene, CDR1 is SNHLY and CDR2 is FYNNEI. Trimming took off 6 bases at V and 4 bases at J, with 12 bases between the two ends. CDR3 length: 13 amino acids.

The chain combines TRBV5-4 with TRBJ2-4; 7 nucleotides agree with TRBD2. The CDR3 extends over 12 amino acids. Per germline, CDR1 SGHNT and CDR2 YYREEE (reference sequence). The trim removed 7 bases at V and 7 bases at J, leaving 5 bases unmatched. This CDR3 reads CASGGGGNIQYF. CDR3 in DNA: TGTGCCAGCGGGGGGGGAGGGAACATTCAGTACTTC.

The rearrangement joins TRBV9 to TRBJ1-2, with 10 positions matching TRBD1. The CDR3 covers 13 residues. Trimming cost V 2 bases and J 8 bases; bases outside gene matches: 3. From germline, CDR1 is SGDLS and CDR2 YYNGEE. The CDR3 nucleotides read TGTGCCAGCAGCGTGGGACAGGGGCAGGGCTACACCTTC. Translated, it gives CASSVGQGQGYTF.

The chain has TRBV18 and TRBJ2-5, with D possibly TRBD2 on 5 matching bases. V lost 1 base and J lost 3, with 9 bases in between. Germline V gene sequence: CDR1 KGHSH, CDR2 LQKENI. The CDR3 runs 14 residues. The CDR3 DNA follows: TGTGCCAGCTCACCACGAAGCGGCGAAGAGACCCAGTACTTC. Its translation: CASSPRSGEETQYF.

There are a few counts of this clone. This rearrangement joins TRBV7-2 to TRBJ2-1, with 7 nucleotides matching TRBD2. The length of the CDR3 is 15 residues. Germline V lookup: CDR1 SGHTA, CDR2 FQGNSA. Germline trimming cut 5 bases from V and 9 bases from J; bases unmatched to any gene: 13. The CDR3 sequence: CASSPSFGERGEQFF. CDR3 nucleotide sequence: TGTGCCAGCAGCCCCTCCTTTGGGGAGCGGGGTGAGCAGTTCTTC.

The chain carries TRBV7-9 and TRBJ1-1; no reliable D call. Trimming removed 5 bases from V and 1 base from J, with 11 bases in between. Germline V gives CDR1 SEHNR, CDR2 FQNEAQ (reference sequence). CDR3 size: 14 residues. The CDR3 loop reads CASSPGNRNTEAFF. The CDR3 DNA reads TGTGCCAGCAGCCCCGGGAACAGGAACACTGAAGCTTTCTTT.

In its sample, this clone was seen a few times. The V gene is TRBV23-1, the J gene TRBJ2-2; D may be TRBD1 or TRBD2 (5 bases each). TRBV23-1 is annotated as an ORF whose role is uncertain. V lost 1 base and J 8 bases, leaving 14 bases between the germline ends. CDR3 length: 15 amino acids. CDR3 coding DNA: TGCGCCAGCAGTCAATTTGAAAAGGGGAGAGGGGAGCTGTTTTTT. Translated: CASSQFEKGRGELFF.

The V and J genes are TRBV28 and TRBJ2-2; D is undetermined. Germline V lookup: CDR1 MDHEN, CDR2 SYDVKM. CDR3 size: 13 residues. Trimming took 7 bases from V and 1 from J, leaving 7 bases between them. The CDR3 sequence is CASILRNTGELFF. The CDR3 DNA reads TGTGCCAGCATTCTCAGGAACACCGGGGAGCTGTTTTTT. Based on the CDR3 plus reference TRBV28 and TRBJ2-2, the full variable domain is DVKVTQSSRYLVKRTGEKVFLECVQDMDHENMFWYRQDPGLGLRLIYFSYDVKMKEKGDIPEGYSVSREKKERFSLILESASTNQTSMYLCASILRNTGELFFGEGSRLTVL.

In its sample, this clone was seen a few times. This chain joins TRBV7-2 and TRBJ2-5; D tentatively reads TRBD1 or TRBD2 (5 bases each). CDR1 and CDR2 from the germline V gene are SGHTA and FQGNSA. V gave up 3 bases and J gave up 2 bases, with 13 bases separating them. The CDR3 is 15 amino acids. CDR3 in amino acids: CASSFNSGGQETQYF. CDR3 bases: TGTGCCAGCAGCTTTAACTCTGGGGGACAAGAGACCCAGTACTTC.

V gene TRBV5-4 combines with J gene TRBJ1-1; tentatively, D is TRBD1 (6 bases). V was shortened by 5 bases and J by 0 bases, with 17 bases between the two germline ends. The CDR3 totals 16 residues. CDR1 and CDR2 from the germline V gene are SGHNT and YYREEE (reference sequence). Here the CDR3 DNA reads TGTGCCAGCAGTTCACTACAGGGTTCCATGAACACTGAAGCTTTCTTT. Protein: CASSSLQGSMNTEAFF.

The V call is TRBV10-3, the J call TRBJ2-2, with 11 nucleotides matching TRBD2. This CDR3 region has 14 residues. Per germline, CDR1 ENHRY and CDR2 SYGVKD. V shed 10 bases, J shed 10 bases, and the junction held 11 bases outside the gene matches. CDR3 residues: CATEDSGRATELFF. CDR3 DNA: TGTGCCACCGAAGATAGCGGGAGGGCCACGGAGCTGTTTTTT.

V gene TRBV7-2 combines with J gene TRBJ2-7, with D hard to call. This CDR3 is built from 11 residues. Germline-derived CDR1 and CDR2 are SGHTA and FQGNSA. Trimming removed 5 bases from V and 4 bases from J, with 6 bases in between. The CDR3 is CASSLLYEQYF. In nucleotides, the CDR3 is TGTGCCAGCAGCCTCTTATACGAGCAGTACTTC.

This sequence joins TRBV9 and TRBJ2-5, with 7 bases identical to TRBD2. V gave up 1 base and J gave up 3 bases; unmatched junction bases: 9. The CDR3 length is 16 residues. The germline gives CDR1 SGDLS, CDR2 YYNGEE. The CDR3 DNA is TGTGCCAGCAGCGTAAGTCCTCGTGGGGGGGAAGAGACCCAGTACTTC. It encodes CASSVSPRGGEETQYF.

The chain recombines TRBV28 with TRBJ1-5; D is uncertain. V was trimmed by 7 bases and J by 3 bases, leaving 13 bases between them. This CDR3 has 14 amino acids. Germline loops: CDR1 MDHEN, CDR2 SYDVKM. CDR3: CASKPRQYNQPQHF. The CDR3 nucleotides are TGTGCCAGCAAACCTCGGCAGTACAATCAGCCCCAGCATTTT.

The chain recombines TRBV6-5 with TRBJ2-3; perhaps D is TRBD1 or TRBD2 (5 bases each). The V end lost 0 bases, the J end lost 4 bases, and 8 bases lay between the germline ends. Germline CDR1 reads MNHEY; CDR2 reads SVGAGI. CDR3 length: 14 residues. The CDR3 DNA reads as TGTGCCAGCAGTTACTCGATGGGGGCAGATACGCAGTATTTT. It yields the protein CASSYSMGADTQYF.

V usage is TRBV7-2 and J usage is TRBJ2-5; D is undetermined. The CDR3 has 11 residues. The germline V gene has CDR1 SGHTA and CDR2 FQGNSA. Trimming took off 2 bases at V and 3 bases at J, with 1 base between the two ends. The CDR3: CASSLKETQYF. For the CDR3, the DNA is TGTGCCAGCAGCTTAAAAGAGACCCAGTACTTC.

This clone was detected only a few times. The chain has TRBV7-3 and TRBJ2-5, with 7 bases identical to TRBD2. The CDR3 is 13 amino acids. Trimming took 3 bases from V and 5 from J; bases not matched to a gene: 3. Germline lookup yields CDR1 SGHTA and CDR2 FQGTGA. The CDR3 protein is CASSFREGETQYF. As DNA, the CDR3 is TGTGCCAGCAGCTTCAGGGAGGGGGAGACCCAGTACTTC.

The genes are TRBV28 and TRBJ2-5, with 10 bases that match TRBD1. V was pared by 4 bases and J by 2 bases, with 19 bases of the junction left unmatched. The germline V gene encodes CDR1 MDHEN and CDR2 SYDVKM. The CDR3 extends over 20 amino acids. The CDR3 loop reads CASSSLYGQGVLLIQETQYF. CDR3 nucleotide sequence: TGTGCCAGCAGTTCGTTATACGGACAGGGGGTATTGTTGATACAAGAGACCCAGTACTTC.

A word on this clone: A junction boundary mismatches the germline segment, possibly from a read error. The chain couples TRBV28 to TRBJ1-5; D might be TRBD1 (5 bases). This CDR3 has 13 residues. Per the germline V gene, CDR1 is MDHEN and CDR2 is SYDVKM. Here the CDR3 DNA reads TGTGCCAGCCGAACAGTCGCCCGCCGGGGACCCTATTTT. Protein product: CASRTVARRGPYF.

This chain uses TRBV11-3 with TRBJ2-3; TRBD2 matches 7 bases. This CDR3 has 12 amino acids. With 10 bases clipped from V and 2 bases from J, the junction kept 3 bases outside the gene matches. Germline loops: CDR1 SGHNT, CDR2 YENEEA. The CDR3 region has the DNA TGTGCCACAGCGGGAAACACAGATACGCAGTATTTT. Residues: CATAGNTDTQYF. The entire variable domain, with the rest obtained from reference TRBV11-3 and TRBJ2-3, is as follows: EAGVVQSPRYKIIEKKQPVAFWCNPISGHNTLYWYLQNLGQGPELLIRYENEEAVDDSQLPKDRFSAERLKGVDSTLKIQPAELGDSAVYLCATAGNTDTQYFGPGTRLTVL.

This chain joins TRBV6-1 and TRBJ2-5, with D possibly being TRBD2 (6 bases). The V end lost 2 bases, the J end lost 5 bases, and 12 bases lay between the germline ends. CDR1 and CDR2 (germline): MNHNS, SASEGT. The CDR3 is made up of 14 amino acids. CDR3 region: CASSEMAGFETQYF. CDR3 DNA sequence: TGTGCCAGCAGTGAAATGGCGGGATTCGAGACCCAGTACTTC.

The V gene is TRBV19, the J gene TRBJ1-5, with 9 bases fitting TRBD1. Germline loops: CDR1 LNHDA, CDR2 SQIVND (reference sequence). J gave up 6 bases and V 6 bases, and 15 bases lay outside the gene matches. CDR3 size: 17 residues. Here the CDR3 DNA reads TGTGCCAGTAGCTTGGTTACAGGGGGCTTTGGGGGTCAGCCCCAGCATTTT. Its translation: CASSLVTGGFGGQPQHF.

CDR3 in amino acids: CASSLDLGPFGYTF. The CDR3 DNA follows: TGCGCCAGCAGCTTGGATTTGGGTCCCTTTGGCTACACCTTC. The genes are TRBV5-1 and TRBJ1-2; D is unclear. The CDR3 has 14 amino acids. Trimming removed 0 bases from V and 7 bases from J, with 13 bases in between. Germline CDR1 reads SGHRS; CDR2 reads YFSETQ. The whole variable domain, remainder taken from reference TRBV5-1 and TRBJ1-2, is KAGVTQTPRYLIKTRGQQVTLSCSPISGHRSVSWYQQTPGQGLQFLFEYFSETQRNKGNFPGRFSGRQFSNSRSEMNVSTLELGDSALYLCASSLDLGPFGYTFGSGTRLTVV.

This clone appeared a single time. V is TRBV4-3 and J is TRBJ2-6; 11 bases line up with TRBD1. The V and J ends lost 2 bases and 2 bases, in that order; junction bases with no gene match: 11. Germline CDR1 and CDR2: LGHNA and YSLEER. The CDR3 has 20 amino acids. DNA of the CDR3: TGCGCCAGCAGCCAATACCCTCAAGGGACAGGGGGTCCTGGGGCCAACGTCCTGACTTTC. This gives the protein CASSQYPQGTGGPGANVLTF.

CDR3 amino acids: CASSRLQETQYF. Here the CDR3 DNA reads TGTGCCAGCAGTCGACTCCAAGAGACCCAGTACTTC. The rearrangement joins TRBV27 to TRBJ2-5; no firm D call. CDR3 length: 12 amino acids. V lost 5 bases, J lost 1 base, and 5 bases lay in between. CDR1 is MNHEY and CDR2 is SMNVEV in the germline V gene (reference sequence).